This T cell receptor beta chain was captured by sequencing in a study of Tregs in tolerant kidney transplant recipients. Study context: Recipients received nonmyeloablative bone marrow transplants from related graft donors, with transient mixed chimerism. Whole-study findings and limits: Donor-specific Treg expansion exceeded global Treg expansion in tolerant patients, suggesting antigen drive.

The germline V gene encodes CDR1 WSHSY and CDR2 SAAADI. V lost 4 bases and J lost 1, with 10 bases in between. This CDR3 is built from 14 residues. Here immunoSEQ multiplex PCR was the method, and the copy in TCRdb shows in-frame clones only, minus some. Its table lists over 45,000 clones. Of note for this clone: Its antigen is unknown. The CDR3 end lies 3 residues beyond the end of the read and is filled in from the germline J gene.

This clonotype was sampled from a human donor who received a combined kidney and bone marrow transplant. Sequenced material: CD4+ T cells from blood, taken before the transplant. This chain links TRBV10-2 with TRBJ2-5, with a weak D call TRBD1 (5 bases). CDR3 DNA, as far as it was read: TGCGCCAGCAGTGGCTTTAGGGGCCAAGAGACC. The encoded protein is CASSGFRGQET. The CDR3 as a whole reads CASSGFRGQETQYF.